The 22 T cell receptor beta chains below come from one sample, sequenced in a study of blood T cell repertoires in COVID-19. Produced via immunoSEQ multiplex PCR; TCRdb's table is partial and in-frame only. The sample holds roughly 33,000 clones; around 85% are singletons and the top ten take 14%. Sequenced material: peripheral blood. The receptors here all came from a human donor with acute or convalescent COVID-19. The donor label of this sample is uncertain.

The CDR3 loop is CASSSYDRYYGYTF. CDR3 bases: TGTGCCAGCAGCTCCTATGACAGGTACTATGGCTACACCTTC. This chain joins TRBV7-9 and TRBJ1-2; tentative D call: TRBD1 (6 bases). Germline CDR1 and CDR2: SEHNR and FQNEAQ (reference sequence). The V end was cut by 4 bases, the J end by 3 bases, with 12 bases between. CDR3 length equals 14 residues.

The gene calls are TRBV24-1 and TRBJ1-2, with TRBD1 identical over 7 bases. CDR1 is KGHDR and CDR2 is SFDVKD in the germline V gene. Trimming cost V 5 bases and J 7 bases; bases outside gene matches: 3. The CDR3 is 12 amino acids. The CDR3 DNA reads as TGTGCCACCAGTGGACAGGGTGGTGGCTACACCTTC. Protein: CATSGQGGGYTF.

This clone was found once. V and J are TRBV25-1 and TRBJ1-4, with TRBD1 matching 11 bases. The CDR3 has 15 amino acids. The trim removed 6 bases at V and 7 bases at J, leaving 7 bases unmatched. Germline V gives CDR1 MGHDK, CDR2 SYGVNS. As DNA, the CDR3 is TGTGCCAGCAGGCATTCAGGGACAGGGGGTGAAAAACTGTTTTTT. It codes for CASRHSGTGGEKLFF.

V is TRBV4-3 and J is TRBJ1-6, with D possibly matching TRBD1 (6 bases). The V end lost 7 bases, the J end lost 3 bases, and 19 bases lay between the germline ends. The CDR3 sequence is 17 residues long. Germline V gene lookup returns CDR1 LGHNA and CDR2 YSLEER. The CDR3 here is CASIPSDRYGYNSPLHF. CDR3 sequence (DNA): TGCGCCAGCATTCCTTCTGACAGGTACGGCTATAATTCACCCCTCCACTTT.

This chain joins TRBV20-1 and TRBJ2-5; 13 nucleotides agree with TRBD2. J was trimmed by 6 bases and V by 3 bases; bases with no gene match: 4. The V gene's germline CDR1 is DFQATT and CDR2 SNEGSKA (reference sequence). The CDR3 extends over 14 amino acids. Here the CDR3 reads CSASGTSGAKTQYF. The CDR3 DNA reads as TGCAGTGCTAGTGGGACTAGCGGGGCCAAGACCCAGTACTTC.

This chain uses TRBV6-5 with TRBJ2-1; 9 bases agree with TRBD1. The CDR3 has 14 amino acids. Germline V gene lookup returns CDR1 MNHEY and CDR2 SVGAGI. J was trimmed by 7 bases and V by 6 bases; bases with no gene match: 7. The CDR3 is CASSRGTGFNEQFF. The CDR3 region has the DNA TGTGCCAGCAGCCGGGGGACAGGGTTTAATGAGCAGTTCTTC.

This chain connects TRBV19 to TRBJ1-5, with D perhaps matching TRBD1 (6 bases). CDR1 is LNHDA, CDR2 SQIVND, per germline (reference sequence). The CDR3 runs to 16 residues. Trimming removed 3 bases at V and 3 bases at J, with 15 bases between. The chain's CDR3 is CASSMGARRINQPQHF. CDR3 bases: TGTGCCAGTAGTATGGGGGCCCGACGGATCAATCAGCCCCAGCATTTT.

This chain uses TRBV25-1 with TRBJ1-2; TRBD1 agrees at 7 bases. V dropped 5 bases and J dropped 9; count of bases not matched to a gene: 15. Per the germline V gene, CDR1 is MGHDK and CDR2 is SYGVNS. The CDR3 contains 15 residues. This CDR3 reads CASSPTDGEGQSYTF. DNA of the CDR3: TGTGCCAGCAGTCCTACCGACGGAGAGGGACAGAGCTACACCTTC.

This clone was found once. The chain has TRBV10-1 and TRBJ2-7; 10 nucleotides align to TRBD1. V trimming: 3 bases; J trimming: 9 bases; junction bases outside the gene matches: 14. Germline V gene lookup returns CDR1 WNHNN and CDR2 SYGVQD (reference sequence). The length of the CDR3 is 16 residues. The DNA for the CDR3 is TGCGCCAGCAGTGACCAGGGACAGGGGCACCCGGGGGCGCAGTACTTC. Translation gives CASSDQGQGHPGAQYF.

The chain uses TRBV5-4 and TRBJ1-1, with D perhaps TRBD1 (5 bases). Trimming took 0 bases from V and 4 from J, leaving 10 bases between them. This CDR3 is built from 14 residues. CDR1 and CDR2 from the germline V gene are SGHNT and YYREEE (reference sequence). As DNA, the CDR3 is TGTGCCAGCAGCTTGGGGGGCTTGGTCACTGAAGCTTTCTTT. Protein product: CASSLGGLVTEAFF.

The CDR3 is CASSSTVNTEAFF. CDR3 in DNA: TGTGCCAGCAGCTCCACAGTGAACACTGAAGCTTTCTTT. The J gene is TRBJ1-1, the V gene TRBV7-2; D unclear. CDR3 length: 13 amino acids. Trimming took 4 bases from V and 0 from J, leaving 6 bases between them. Germline assignment: CDR1 SGHTA and CDR2 FQGNSA.

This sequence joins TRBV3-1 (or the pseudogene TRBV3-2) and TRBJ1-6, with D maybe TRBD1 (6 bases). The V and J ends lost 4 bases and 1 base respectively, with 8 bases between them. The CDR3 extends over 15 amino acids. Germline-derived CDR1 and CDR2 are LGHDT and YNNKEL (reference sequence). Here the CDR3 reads CASSPTGSYNSPLHF. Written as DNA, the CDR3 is TGTGCCAGCAGCCCTACAGGGTCCTATAATTCACCCCTCCACTTT.

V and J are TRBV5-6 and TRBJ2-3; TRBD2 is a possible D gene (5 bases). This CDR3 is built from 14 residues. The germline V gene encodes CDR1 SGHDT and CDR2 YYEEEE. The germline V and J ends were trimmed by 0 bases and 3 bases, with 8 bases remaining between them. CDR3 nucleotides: TGTGCCAGCAGCTTGGGAGGGAGAACAGATACGCAGTATTTT. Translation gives CASSLGGRTDTQYF.

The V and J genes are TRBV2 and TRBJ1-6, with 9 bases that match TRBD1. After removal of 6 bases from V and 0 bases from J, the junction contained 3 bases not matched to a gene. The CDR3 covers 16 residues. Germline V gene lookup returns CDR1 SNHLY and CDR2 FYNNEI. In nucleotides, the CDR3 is TGTGCCAGCAGAACAGGGGGCGTCTCCTATAATTCACCCCTCCACTTT. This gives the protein CASRTGGVSYNSPLHF.

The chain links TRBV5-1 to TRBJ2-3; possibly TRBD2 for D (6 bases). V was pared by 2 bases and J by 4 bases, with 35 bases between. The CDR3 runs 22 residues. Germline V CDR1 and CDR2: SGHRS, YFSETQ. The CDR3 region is CASSFGTYGTALTRVKSDTQYF. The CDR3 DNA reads TGCGCCAGCAGCTTCGGGACCTACGGGACTGCCCTGACTAGGGTGAAATCAGATACGCAGTATTTT.

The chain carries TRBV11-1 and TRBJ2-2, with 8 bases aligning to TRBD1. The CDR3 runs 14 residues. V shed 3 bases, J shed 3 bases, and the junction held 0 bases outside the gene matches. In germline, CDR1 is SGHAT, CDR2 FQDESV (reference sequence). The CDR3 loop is CASSLTGDTGELFF. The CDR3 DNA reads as TGTGCCAGCAGCTTGACAGGGGACACCGGGGAGCTGTTTTTT.

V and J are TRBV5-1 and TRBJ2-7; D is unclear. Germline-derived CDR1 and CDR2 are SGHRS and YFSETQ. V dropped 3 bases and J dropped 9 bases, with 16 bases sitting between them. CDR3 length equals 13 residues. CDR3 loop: CASSSTGTTTQYF. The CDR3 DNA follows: TGCGCCAGCAGCTCCACTGGTACTACGACGCAGTACTTC.

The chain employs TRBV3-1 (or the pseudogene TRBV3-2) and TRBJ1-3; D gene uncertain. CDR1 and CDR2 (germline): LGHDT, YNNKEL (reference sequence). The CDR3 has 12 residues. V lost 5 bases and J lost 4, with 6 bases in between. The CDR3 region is CASSSQGNTIYF. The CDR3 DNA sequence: TGTGCCAGCAGCTCACAAGGAAACACCATATATTTT.

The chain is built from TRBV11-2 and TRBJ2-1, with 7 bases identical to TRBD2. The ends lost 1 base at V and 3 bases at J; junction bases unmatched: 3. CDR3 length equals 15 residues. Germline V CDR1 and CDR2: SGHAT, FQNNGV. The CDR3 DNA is TGTGCCAGCAGCTTAGTCGGGGGGTTCTACAATGAGCAGTTCTTC. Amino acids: CASSLVGGFYNEQFF.

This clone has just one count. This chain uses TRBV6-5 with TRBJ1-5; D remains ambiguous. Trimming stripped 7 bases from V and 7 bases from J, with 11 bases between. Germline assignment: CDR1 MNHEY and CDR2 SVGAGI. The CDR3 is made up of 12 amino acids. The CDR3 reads CASKRGEQPQHF. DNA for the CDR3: TGTGCCAGCAAACGGGGAGAGCAGCCCCAGCATTTT.

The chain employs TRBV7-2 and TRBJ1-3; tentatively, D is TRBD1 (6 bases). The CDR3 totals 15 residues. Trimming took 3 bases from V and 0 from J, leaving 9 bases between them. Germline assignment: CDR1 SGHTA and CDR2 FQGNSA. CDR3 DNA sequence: TGTGCCAGCAGCTTGACAGGCCTCTCTGGAAACACCATATATTTT. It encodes CASSLTGLSGNTIYF.

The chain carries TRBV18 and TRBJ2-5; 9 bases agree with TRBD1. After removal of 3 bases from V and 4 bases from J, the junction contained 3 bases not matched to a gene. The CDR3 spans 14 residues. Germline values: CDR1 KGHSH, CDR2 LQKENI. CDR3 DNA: TGTGCCAGCTCACCGGGACAGGGCGGAGAGACCCAGTACTTC. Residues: CASSPGQGGETQYF.